The 29 T cell receptor beta chains listed next were all sequenced from one sample in a study of CD4 T cells in relation to SARS-CoV-2 and coronaviruses. These receptors lack a known antigen. The unexposed donors gave CD4+ T cells in about 2011-2018, prior to COVID-19. After around nine days of culture, CD4+ T cells were isolated. The protocol was immunoSEQ multiplex PCR, while the TCRdb copy is restricted to in-frame clones and leaves out a portion. This table has tens of thousands of clones, roughly 69% appearing once. The sequencing sample was made of CD4+ T cells from PBMCs, cultured in vitro. These receptors were taken from a human donor in good health.

The chain uses TRBV18 and TRBJ1-3; D is uncertain. Per germline, CDR1 KGHSH and CDR2 LQKENI. CDR3 size: 12 residues. V lost 1 base to trimming and J lost 4 bases, with 2 bases between them. The chain's CDR3 is CASSPRGNTIYF. CDR3 sequence (DNA): TGTGCCAGCTCACCACGAGGAAACACCATATATTTT.

The chain recombines TRBV5-4 with TRBJ1-2; perhaps TRBD1 as D (6 bases). Per the germline V gene, CDR1 is SGHNT and CDR2 is YYREEE (reference sequence). Trimming left V 0 bases short and J 8 bases short, with 11 bases between. There are 13 residues in the CDR3. The CDR3 loop reads CASSLAGVGGYTF. The CDR3 nucleotides are TGTGCCAGCAGCTTGGCAGGGGTCGGGGGCTACACCTTC.

V is TRBV4-1 and J is TRBJ2-7; the match to TRBD1 covers 7 bases. Unmatched junction bases numbered 2, after V lost 1 base and J lost 2 bases. From germline, CDR1 is MGHRA and CDR2 YSYEKL. This CDR3 has 14 amino acids. Here the CDR3 reads CASSQGDRPYEQYF. CDR3 DNA sequence: TGCGCCAGCAGCCAAGGGGACAGACCCTACGAGCAGTACTTC.

The chain recombines TRBV7-7 with TRBJ2-1, with TRBD1 identical over 9 bases. This CDR3 spans 15 amino acids. Germline CDR1 SSHAT, CDR2 FNYEAQ (reference sequence). J lost 8 bases, V lost 5 bases, and 10 bases had no gene match. CDR3 residues: CASSPTGQGIDEQFF. The CDR3 DNA follows: TGTGCCAGCAGCCCGACGGGACAGGGTATCGATGAGCAGTTCTTC.

CDR3 bases: TGTGCCAGCAGTGAACAGAGAACCTTGGGCTACACCTTC. Translating it yields CASSEQRTLGYTF. The chain combines TRBV28 with TRBJ1-2; D uncertain. The CDR3 loop spans 13 amino acids. The ends were cut back, 5 bases at V and 8 bases at J, with 15 bases in the middle. From germline, CDR1 is MDHEN and CDR2 SYDVKM.

This clone was picked up a small number of times. The chain carries TRBV11-3 and TRBJ2-1, with D unclear. CDR3 length equals 13 residues. In germline, CDR1 is SGHNT, CDR2 YENEEA. Trimming removed 2 bases at V and 6 bases at J, with 8 bases between. The CDR3 region has the DNA TGTGCCAGCAGCTTAAACCTAGTCAATGAGCAGTTCTTC. Protein product: CASSLNLVNEQFF.

The chain combines TRBV7-3 with TRBJ2-2, with 7 bases lining up with TRBD1. The CDR3 consists of 13 residues. The trim removed 4 bases at V and 6 bases at J, leaving 2 bases unmatched. Germline CDR1 is SGHTA and CDR2 is FQGTGA. The CDR3 DNA reads as TGTGCCAGCAGCTCTCAGGGGGCCGGGGAGCTGTTTTTT. It yields the protein CASSSQGAGELFF.

The rearrangement joins TRBV21-1 to TRBJ2-7; the table gives TRBD1 as D, unverified against the DNA. TRBV21-1 is a recognized pseudogene. This CDR3 has 14 residues. CDR3 coding DNA: TGTGCCAGCAGCTCTTCGCAGGGTTTAAACGAGCAGTACTTC. Translating it yields CASSSSQGLNEQYF.

The chain joins TRBV3-1 (or the pseudogene TRBV3-2) to TRBJ1-1; D gene uncertain. Trimming left V 1 base short and J 0 bases short, with 9 bases between. This CDR3 spans 15 amino acids. Germline V lookup: CDR1 LGHDT, CDR2 YNNKEL (reference sequence). The CDR3, as DNA: TGTGCCAGCAGCCAAGGTGGGAAAATGAACACTGAAGCTTTCTTT. It yields the protein CASSQGGKMNTEAFF.

This chain links TRBV6-2 or TRBV6-3 with TRBJ1-6; weak D call: TRBD1 (5 bases). Germline CDR1 reads MNHEY; CDR2 reads SVGEGT. This CDR3 has 15 residues. Trimming took off 2 bases at V and 5 bases at J, with 10 bases between the two ends. In DNA form, the CDR3 reads TGTGCCAGCAGTTACGTCCAGGGCGATAATTCACCCCTCCACTTT. It specifies CASSYVQGDNSPLHF.

This chain connects TRBV29-1 to TRBJ1-1; D not resolved. Trimming pared 3 bases from V and 1 base from J, leaving 12 bases between. This CDR3 contains 14 residues. CDR1 and CDR2 from the germline V gene are SQVTM and ANQGSEA. The CDR3 DNA follows: TGCAGCGTTGAGTCTGCAGAGCCGAACACTGAAGCTTTCTTT. Its protein is CSVESAEPNTEAFF.

The gene calls are TRBV9 and TRBJ2-7; TRBD1 is a possible D gene (6 bases). Trimming took 4 bases from V and 5 from J, leaving 22 bases between them. The length of the CDR3 is 16 residues. The V gene's germline CDR1 is SGDLS and CDR2 YYNGEE. Written as DNA, the CDR3 is TGTGCCAGCAGCACCATCGTTGGGACAACTGAGGACGAGCAGTACTTC. Its protein product is CASSTIVGTTEDEQYF.

V and J are TRBV7-8 and TRBJ2-3; 8 bases agree with TRBD2. The CDR3 extends over 17 amino acids. Germline loops: CDR1 SGHVS, CDR2 FQNEAQ. J lost 4 bases, V lost 2 bases, and 11 bases had no gene match. The CDR3 protein is CASSLSTGGAVADTQYF. In nucleotides, the CDR3 is TGTGCCAGCAGCTTATCGACCGGGGGGGCCGTGGCAGATACGCAGTATTTT.

The chain links TRBV5-1 to TRBJ2-3; D possibly corresponds to TRBD1 (5 bases). CDR3 size: 17 residues. V was shortened by 4 bases and J by 5 bases, with 23 bases between the two germline ends. The V gene's germline CDR1 is SGHRS and CDR2 YFSETQ. The CDR3 nucleotides read TGCGCCAGCAGCCGGAGCTGGCAAGGGGTAGATGGAGATACGCAGTATTTT. Residues: CASSRSWQGVDGDTQYF.

This clone was counted between two and nine times. The gene calls are TRBV3-1 (or the pseudogene TRBV3-2) and TRBJ1-1; a possible D gene is TRBD1 (5 bases). CDR3 length equals 17 residues. Germline CDR1 reads LGHDT; CDR2 reads YNNKEL (reference sequence). The V and J ends lost 0 bases and 0 bases respectively, with 14 bases between them. As DNA, the CDR3 is TGTGCCAGCAGCCAAGAAGGGGTTTTTGTCATGAACACTGAAGCTTTCTTT. It is translated as CASSQEGVFVMNTEAFF.

This chain links TRBV7-8 with TRBJ1-3; the D is unclear. The V end was cut by 1 base, the J end by 4 bases, with 11 bases between. This CDR3 region has 15 residues. CDR1 is SGHVS and CDR2 is FQNEAQ in the germline V gene. The CDR3 DNA sequence: TGTGCCAGCAGCTTAGACGTGGCTCGGGGAAACACCATATATTTT. This encodes CASSLDVARGNTIYF.

V is TRBV7-8 and J is TRBJ2-7; no clear D gene. The CDR3 extends over 16 amino acids. Germline loops: CDR1 SGHVS, CDR2 FQNEAQ. Trimming took off 6 bases at V and 0 bases at J, with 18 bases between the two ends. The CDR3 loop reads CASSSPHRGNSYEQYF. CDR3 in DNA: TGTGCCAGCAGTAGCCCCCACCGAGGTAACTCCTACGAGCAGTACTTC.

This chain joins TRBV5-1 and TRBJ1-1; no clear D gene. This CDR3 is built from 15 residues. The germline V and J ends were trimmed by 0 bases and 5 bases, with 14 bases remaining between them. The germline CDR1 and CDR2 sequences are SGHRS and YFSETQ. The CDR3 is CASSLVSGSKTEAFF. DNA for the CDR3: TGCGCCAGCAGCTTGGTTTCGGGGTCGAAAACTGAAGCTTTCTTT.

This chain uses TRBV27 with TRBJ1-3, with 9 bases matching TRBD1. With V trimmed by 5 bases and J by 3 bases, 17 bases remained unmatched. From germline, CDR1 is MNHEY and CDR2 SMNVEV (reference sequence). The CDR3 has 19 residues. The CDR3 region has the DNA TGTGCCAGCAGTCCCCGGGGGACAGGGACGCCCATTGGTGGAAACACCATATATTTT. It codes for CASSPRGTGTPIGGNTIYF.

This clone occurred once. This rearrangement joins TRBV19 to TRBJ2-2, with 7 bases aligning to TRBD1. Germline-derived CDR1 and CDR2 are LNHDA and SQIVND (reference sequence). The CDR3 runs 17 residues. V trimming: 1 base; J trimming: 4 bases; junction bases outside the gene matches: 9. The CDR3 reads CASSIVSGTDITGELFF. In DNA form, the CDR3 reads TGTGCCAGTAGTATAGTGTCTGGGACAGATATCACCGGGGAGCTGTTTTTT.

This chain connects TRBV5-1 to TRBJ2-5, with 8 bases lining up with TRBD2. V trimming: 2 bases; J trimming: 5 bases; junction bases outside the gene matches: 5. The CDR3 totals 14 residues. Germline V CDR1 and CDR2: SGHRS, YFSETQ. The CDR3 sequence is CASSFGSGTETQYF. CDR3 DNA: TGCGCCAGCAGCTTCGGTAGCGGGACCGAGACCCAGTACTTC.

CDR3 residues: CSASDGQGGFGETQYF. The CDR3 bases are TGCAGTGCTAGTGACGGACAGGGAGGGTTTGGGGAGACCCAGTACTTC. The V gene is TRBV20-1, the J gene TRBJ2-5; TRBD1 might be the D (8 bases). The V end lost 3 bases, the J end lost 5 bases, and 22 bases lay between the germline ends. In germline, CDR1 is DFQATT, CDR2 SNEGSKA (reference sequence). The CDR3 has 16 amino acids.

This clone was picked up one time. The chain uses TRBV19 and TRBJ1-4; TRBD1 is a possible D gene (5 bases). Germline CDR1 LNHDA, CDR2 SQIVND (reference sequence). The CDR3 is 14 residues long. The V end lost 8 bases, the J end lost 4 bases, and 14 bases lay between the germline ends. CDR3 in DNA: TGTGCCAGTCGCACCGACAGACATAATGAAAAACTGTTTTTT. It yields the protein CASRTDRHNEKLFF.

The chain recombines TRBV9 with TRBJ1-2; 8 bases agree with TRBD1. With 3 bases clipped from V and 9 bases from J, the junction kept 7 bases outside the gene matches. CDR3 length equals 13 residues. Germline V gene sequence: CDR1 SGDLS, CDR2 YYNGEE. This CDR3 is CASSARTGQRYTF. The CDR3 DNA is TGTGCCAGCAGCGCCCGGACAGGGCAGCGCTACACCTTC.

V usage is TRBV18 and J usage is TRBJ2-7; D might be TRBD1 or TRBD2, each matching 6 bases. V was trimmed by 2 bases and J by 6 bases, leaving 20 bases between them. The V gene's germline CDR1 is KGHSH and CDR2 LQKENI. The CDR3 sequence is 16 residues long. The CDR3 nucleotides are TGTGCCAGCTCACCAACAGGCGGGACAACGGGTTCCGAGCAGTACTTC. It yields the protein CASSPTGGTTGSEQYF. The full variable domain, its missing parts supplied by reference TRBV18 and TRBJ2-7, is NAGVMQNPRHLVRRRGQEARLRCSPMKGHSHVYWYRQLPEEGLKFMVYLQKENIIDESGMPKERFSAEFPKEGPSILRIQQVVRGDSAAYFCASSPTGGTTGSEQYFGPGTRLTVT.

A few counts support this clone. This chain joins TRBV27 and TRBJ1-2; no firm D call. The CDR3 contains 13 residues. Germline V CDR1 and CDR2: MNHEY, SMNVEV (reference sequence). The V and J ends lost 2 bases and 4 bases respectively, with 8 bases between them. CDR3 DNA sequence: TGTGCCAGCAGTTTAACCTCAGCCTATGGCTACACCTTC. Encoded protein: CASSLTSAYGYTF.

J is TRBJ2-1 and V is TRBV7-2; D uncertain. The CDR3 consists of 15 residues. CDR1 is SGHTA, CDR2 FQGNSA, per germline. Trimming took 0 bases from V and 1 from J, leaving 7 bases between them. CDR3 DNA: TGTGCCAGCAGCTTAGCAGACGGATCCTACAATGAGCAGTTCTTC. It codes for CASSLADGSYNEQFF.

This clone was seen more than once but under ten times. The genes are TRBV19 and TRBJ2-1; 7 bases line up with TRBD2. The trim removed 5 bases at V and 1 base at J, leaving 5 bases unmatched. The CDR3 is 15 residues long. CDR1 is LNHDA, CDR2 SQIVND, per germline (reference sequence). The CDR3 DNA reads as TGTGCCAGTAGTGTCGAGCGGGATTCCTACAATGAGCAGTTCTTC. It yields the protein CASSVERDSYNEQFF.

This chain joins TRBV30 and TRBJ2-2; D ambiguous. The CDR3 consists of 15 residues. CDR1 is GTSNPN and CDR2 is SVGIG in the germline V gene (reference sequence). Trimming shortened V by 4 bases and J by 3 bases, and 15 bases separated the two germline ends. CDR3 sequence (DNA): TGTGCCTGGAAGCCTCCCGGAAGGTACACCGGGGAGCTGTTTTTT. It translates to CAWKPPGRYTGELFF.